A single sample gave rise to the 19 T cell receptor beta chains below, sequenced in a study of blood T cell repertoires in COVID-19. Assay: immunoSEQ multiplex PCR; the TCRdb copy retains only in-frame clones and omits some. The sample holds hundreds of thousands of clones, 88% seen once. Sequencing input: peripheral blood. The receptors here all came from a woman between 65 and 79 years old with COVID-19, enrolled during active disease.

This rearrangement joins TRBV5-4 to TRBJ1-1, with TRBD1 identical over 9 bases. CDR3 size: 15 residues. J lost 1 base, V lost 4 bases, and 5 bases had no gene match. Germline V gene data show CDR1 as SGHNT and CDR2 as YYREEE (reference sequence). The chain's CDR3 is CASSVKGQGNTEAFF. As DNA, the CDR3 is TGTGCCAGCAGCGTGAAGGGACAGGGGAACACTGAAGCTTTCTTT.

The chain employs TRBV7-3 and TRBJ2-3; 8 bases align to TRBD1. With V trimmed by 5 bases and J by 7 bases, 8 bases remained unmatched. The CDR3 loop spans 14 amino acids. Looked up from germline, CDR1 is SGHTA and CDR2 is FQGTGA. CDR3 DNA sequence: TGTGCCAGCAGCCAGGGACAGGCATTTCATACGCAGTATTTT. This gives the protein CASSQGQAFHTQYF.

CDR3 region: CASSLVGEGTEAFF. The CDR3 bases are TGTGCCAGCAGTTTGGTAGGGGAGGGAACTGAAGCTTTCTTT. This chain joins TRBV28 and TRBJ1-1; the D gene is possibly TRBD1 (5 bases). Germline-derived CDR1 and CDR2 are MDHEN and SYDVKM. V lost 3 bases to trimming and J lost 5 bases, with 13 bases between them. This CDR3 comprises 14 residues.

This chain connects TRBV4-3 to TRBJ1-2, with a possible D match to TRBD1 (5 bases). The germline V and J ends were trimmed by 0 bases and 3 bases, with 8 bases remaining between them. This CDR3 has 14 residues. From germline, CDR1 is LGHNA and CDR2 YSLEER. In DNA, the CDR3 is TGCGCCAGCAGCCAAGATACAGGAGACTATGGCTACACCTTC. Amino acids: CASSQDTGDYGYTF.

V and J are TRBV6-5 and TRBJ2-3, with D possibly TRBD2 on 5 matching bases. The CDR3 has 13 amino acids. The V and J ends lost 8 bases and 1 base respectively, with 10 bases between them. Germline CDR1 reads MNHEY; CDR2 reads SVGAGI. The CDR3 nucleotides are TGTGCCAGCGACCTCGGGGGCACAGATACGCAGTATTTT. Translated: CASDLGGTDTQYF.

As for this clone: This sample includes further DNA sequences coding for the same CDR3. The chain links TRBV6-1 to TRBJ1-5, with D tentatively TRBD1 (5 bases). The CDR3 extends over 15 amino acids. V was trimmed by 1 base and J by 1 base, leaving 8 bases between them. Germline V lookup: CDR1 MNHNS, CDR2 SASEGT. In nucleotides, the CDR3 is TGTGCCAGCAGTGAAGGACAGATCAGCAATCAGCCCCAGCATTTT. Its translation: CASSEGQISNQPQHF.

The chain combines TRBV10-2 with TRBJ2-2; 7 bases map to TRBD1. V shed 7 bases, J shed 7 bases, and the junction held 9 bases outside the gene matches. Germline V gene lookup returns CDR1 WSHSY and CDR2 SAAADI. CDR3 length: 14 residues. CDR3 DNA: TGCGCCAGCAACCCGACAGGGACGGGCGGGGAGCTGTTTTTT. Translated: CASNPTGTGGELFF.

The rearrangement uses TRBV10-2 and TRBJ2-1; TRBD2 matches 12 bases. V shed 8 bases and J 12 bases; nucleotides not matched to a gene: 11. This CDR3 contains 14 residues. Germline V gives CDR1 WSHSY, CDR2 SAAADI. The CDR3 nucleotides read TGCGCCAGCGATCCTAGCGGGGGGGAATTAGGGCAGTTCTTC. As protein: CASDPSGGELGQFF.

The chain employs TRBV2 and TRBJ2-7; 9 bases fit TRBD2. V was pared by 3 bases and J by 6 bases, with 9 bases of the junction left unmatched. The CDR3 runs to 15 residues. The V gene's germline CDR1 is SNHLY and CDR2 FYNNEI. CDR3 DNA: TGTGCCAGCAGTGATCGGGCTAGCGGGGTCGGCGAGCAGTACTTC. Translation gives CASSDRASGVGEQYF.

The chain joins TRBV28 to TRBJ1-1; D is perhaps TRBD1 (6 bases). Between the trimmed V and J ends, which lost 3 bases and 10 bases, there was a span of 15 bases. The germline gives CDR1 MDHEN, CDR2 SYDVKM. CDR3 length: 13 amino acids. The CDR3 here is CASSFGQRGGAFF. The CDR3 nucleotides read TGTGCCAGCAGTTTCGGACAGCGGGGGGGAGCTTTCTTT.

The chain recombines TRBV4-3 with TRBJ1-5; 7 bases agree with TRBD1. V dropped 0 bases and J dropped 7; count of bases not matched to a gene: 3. Germline-derived CDR1 and CDR2 are LGHNA and YSLEER. CDR3 length: 14 residues. This CDR3 reads CASSQDPGGQPQHF. In DNA, the CDR3 is TGCGCCAGCAGCCAAGATCCAGGGGGACAGCCCCAGCATTTT.

J is TRBJ2-7 and V is TRBV7-8; possibly TRBD2 for D (6 bases). V was pared by 6 bases and J by 6 bases, with 15 bases between. Germline loops: CDR1 SGHVS, CDR2 FQNEAQ. The CDR3 runs 13 residues. CDR3 sequence (DNA): TGTGCCAGCAGTCTAACCTCGGGGGTCGAGCAGTACTTC. Translating gives CASSLTSGVEQYF.

The V gene is TRBV21-1, the J gene TRBJ2-7; the DNA was not used to check the table's D call, TRBD1. TRBV21-1 is described as a pseudogene. The CDR3 consists of 17 residues. The CDR3 region is CASSTMGLDREPREQYF. The CDR3 nucleotides read TGTGCCAGCAGCACAATGGGGCTAGACAGGGAACCCCGCGAGCAGTACTTC.

This clone has more than one count but fewer than ten. The chain carries TRBV11-3 and TRBJ1-3, with TRBD1 identical over 7 bases. Germline CDR1 is SGHNT and CDR2 is YENEEA. V lost 2 bases, J lost 4 bases, and 2 bases stayed unmatched. This CDR3 is built from 14 residues. In nucleotides, the CDR3 is TGTGCCAGCAGCTTAACAGGGGCCGGAAACACCATATATTTT. It encodes CASSLTGAGNTIYF. The full variable domain, in which reference TRBV11-3 and TRBJ1-3 provide the parts outside the CDR3, is EAGVVQSPRYKIIEKKQPVAFWCNPISGHNTLYWYLQNLGQGPELLIRYENEEAVDDSQLPKDRFSAERLKGVDSTLKIQPAELGDSAVYLCASSLTGAGNTIYFGEGSWLTVV.

This clone was seen just once. The chain couples TRBV6-5 to TRBJ1-3, with 8 bases aligning to TRBD1. CDR1 and CDR2 (germline): MNHEY, SVGAGI. This CDR3 contains 14 residues. The V and J ends lost 7 bases and 4 bases, in that order; junction bases with no gene match: 6. The chain's CDR3 is CASIRQGSGNTIYF. DNA for the CDR3: TGTGCCAGCATCCGACAGGGGTCCGGAAACACCATATATTTT.

CDR3 in amino acids: CATSRGEGGNEQYF. The CDR3 bases are TGTGCCACCAGCAGAGGGGAGGGGGGAAACGAGCAGTACTTC. The J gene is TRBJ2-7, the V gene TRBV15; TRBD2 is a possible D gene (7 bases). Germline V gene data show CDR1 as LNHNV and CDR2 as YYDKDF (reference sequence). This CDR3 is 14 amino acids long. V was clipped by 1 base and J by 5 bases, with 12 bases between them. Complete variable domain (other parts from reference TRBV15 and TRBJ2-7): DAMVIQNPRYQVTQFGKPVTLSCSQTLNHNVMYWYQQKSSQAPKLLFHYYDKDFNNEADTPDNFQSRRPNTSFCFLDIRSPGLGDTAMYLCATSRGEGGNEQYFGPGTRLTVT.

The chain links TRBV18 to TRBJ2-7, with 11 bases fitting TRBD2. Germline CDR1 is KGHSH and CDR2 is LQKENI. J was trimmed by 2 bases and V by 4 bases; bases with no gene match: 1. CDR3 size: 14 residues. The chain's CDR3 is CASSQTSGAYEQYF. CDR3 DNA: TGTGCCAGCTCACAGACTAGCGGGGCCTACGAGCAGTACTTC.

J is TRBJ2-7 and V is TRBV4-2, with 7 nucleotides matching TRBD1. The CDR3 has 14 residues. Germline V CDR1 and CDR2: LGHNA, YNFKEQ. Trimming cost V 6 bases and J 2 bases; bases outside gene matches: 7. This chain's CDR3 is CASSWGTAPYEQYF. CDR3 coding DNA: TGTGCCAGCAGTTGGGGGACAGCTCCCTACGAGCAGTACTTC.

This chain uses TRBV4-2 with TRBJ2-2; the match to TRBD2 covers 8 bases. The CDR3 runs to 16 residues. The germline gives CDR1 LGHNA, CDR2 YNFKEQ. V was pared by 4 bases and J by 6 bases, with 10 bases of the junction left unmatched. The CDR3 reads CASSRLTGGASGELFF. The CDR3 region has the DNA TGTGCCAGCAGCCGCCTTACCGGGGGGGCGTCCGGGGAGCTGTTTTTT.